This TCR beta chain came from a study of blood T cell repertoires in COVID-19. Across the study: Some COVID-19 samples were acute and others convalescent; all came from the United States, Italy and Spain. PBMCs, B-cell-depleted T cells, or T cells provided the cDNA or gDNA that made up the material.

This clone was seen just once. The length of the CDR3 is 15 residues. Trimming pared 1 base from V and 6 bases from J, leaving 12 bases between. In germline, CDR1 is KGHDR, CDR2 SFDVKD. Per the authors' pipeline: Estimation of nucleated cell counts was performed using reference gene primer amplification. The protocol was immunoSEQ multiplex PCR, while the TCRdb copy is restricted to in-frame clones and leaves out a portion. V and J calls and clone size follow that table, whereas D and trimming were derived from the DNA. Seen here are about 82,000 clones, around 82% observed once, and the top ten hold 6% to 7.5%.

Sequencing was performed on peripheral blood. This clonotype was obtained from a man aged 45-60 years with active or convalescent COVID-19. The J gene is TRBJ2-1, the V gene TRBV24-1; D is possibly TRBD1 (5 bases). This CDR3 is CATSDFLKGVNEQFF. Here the CDR3 DNA reads TGTGCCACCAGTGATTTCCTAAAAGGGGTCAATGAGCAGTTCTTC.